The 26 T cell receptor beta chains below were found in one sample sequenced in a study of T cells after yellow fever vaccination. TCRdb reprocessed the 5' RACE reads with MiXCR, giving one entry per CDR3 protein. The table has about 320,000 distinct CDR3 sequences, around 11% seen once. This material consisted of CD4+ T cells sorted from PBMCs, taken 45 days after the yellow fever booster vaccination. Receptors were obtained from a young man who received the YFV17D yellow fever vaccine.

The CDR3 DNA reads TGCGCCAGCAGCTTGGACCGCTCTGGAAACACCATATATTTT. Its protein product is CASSLDRSGNTIYF. The chain is built from TRBV5-1 and TRBJ1-3; D is undetermined. V was clipped by 0 bases and J by 0 bases, with 4 bases between them. Looked up from germline, CDR1 is SGHRS and CDR2 is YFSETQ. The CDR3 runs to 14 residues.

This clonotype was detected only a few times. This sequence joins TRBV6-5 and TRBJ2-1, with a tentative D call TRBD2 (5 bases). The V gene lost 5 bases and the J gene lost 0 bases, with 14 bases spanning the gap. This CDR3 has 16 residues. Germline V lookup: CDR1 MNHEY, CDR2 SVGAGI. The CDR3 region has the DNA TGTGCCAGCAGTGCGGGTAAGCGCCACTCCTACAATGAGCAGTTCTTC. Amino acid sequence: CASSAGKRHSYNEQFF.

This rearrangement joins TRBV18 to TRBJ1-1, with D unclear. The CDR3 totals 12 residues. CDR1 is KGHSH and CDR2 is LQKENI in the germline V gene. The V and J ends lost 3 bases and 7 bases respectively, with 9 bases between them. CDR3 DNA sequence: TGTGCCAGCTCACCGCAGAGCGTTGAAGCTTTCTTT. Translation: CASSPQSVEAFF. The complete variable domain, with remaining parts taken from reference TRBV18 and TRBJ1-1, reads NAGVMQNPRHLVRRRGQEARLRCSPMKGHSHVYWYRQLPEEGLKFMVYLQKENIIDESGMPKERFSAEFPKEGPSILRIQQVVRGDSAAYFCASSPQSVEAFFGQGTRLTVV.

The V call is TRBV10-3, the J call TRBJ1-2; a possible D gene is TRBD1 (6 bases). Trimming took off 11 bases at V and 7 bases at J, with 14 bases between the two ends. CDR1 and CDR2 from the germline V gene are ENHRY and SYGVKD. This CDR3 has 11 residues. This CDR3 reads CAAQGASGYTF. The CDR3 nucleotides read TGTGCCGCACAGGGCGCGAGTGGCTACACCTTC.

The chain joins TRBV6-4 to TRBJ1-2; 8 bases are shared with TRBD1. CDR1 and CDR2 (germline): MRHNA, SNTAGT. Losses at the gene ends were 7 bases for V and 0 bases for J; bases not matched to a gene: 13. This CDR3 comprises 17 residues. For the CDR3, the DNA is TGTGCCAGCATCCCCCAGTGGCAGGGGGCGACTAACTATGGCTACACCTTC. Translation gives CASIPQWQGATNYGYTF.

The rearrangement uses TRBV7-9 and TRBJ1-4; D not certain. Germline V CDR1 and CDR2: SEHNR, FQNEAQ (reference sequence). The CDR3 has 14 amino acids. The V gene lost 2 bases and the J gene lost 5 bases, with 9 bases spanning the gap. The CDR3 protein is CASSLTVNNEKLFF. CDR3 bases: TGTGCCAGCAGCTTAACGGTGAACAATGAAAAACTGTTTTTT.

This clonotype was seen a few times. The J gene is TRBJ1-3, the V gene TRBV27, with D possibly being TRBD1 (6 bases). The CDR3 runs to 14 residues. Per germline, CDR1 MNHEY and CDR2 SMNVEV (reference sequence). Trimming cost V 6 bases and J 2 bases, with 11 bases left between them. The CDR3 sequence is CASRGPGAGNTIYF. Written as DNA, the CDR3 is TGTGCCAGCAGAGGGCCAGGGGCTGGAAACACCATATATTTT.

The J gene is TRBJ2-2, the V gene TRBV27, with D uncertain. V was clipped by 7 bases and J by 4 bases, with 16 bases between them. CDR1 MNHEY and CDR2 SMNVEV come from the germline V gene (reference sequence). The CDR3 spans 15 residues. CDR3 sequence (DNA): TGTGCCAGCATCTTTACAGCTGTGGTCACCGGGGAGCTGTTTTTT. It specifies CASIFTAVVTGELFF.

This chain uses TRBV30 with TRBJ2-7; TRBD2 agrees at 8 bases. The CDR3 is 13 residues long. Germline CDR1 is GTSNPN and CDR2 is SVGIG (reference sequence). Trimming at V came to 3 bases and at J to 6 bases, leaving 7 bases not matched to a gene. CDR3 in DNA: TGTGCCTGGAGCCGCGGGAGGTCGCGCGAGCAGTACTTC. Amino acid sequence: CAWSRGRSREQYF. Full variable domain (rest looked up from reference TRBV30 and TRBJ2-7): SQTIHQWPATLVQPVGSPLSLECTVEGTSNPNLYWYRQAAGRGLQLLFYSVGIGQISSEVPQNLSASRPQDRQFILSSKKLLLSDSGFYLCAWSRGRSREQYFGPGTRLTVT.

CDR3 in DNA: TGCAGCGCGGGACTTCAAGAGACCCAGTACTTC. Protein product: CSAGLQETQYF. The chain carries TRBV29-1 and TRBJ2-5, with D possibly matching TRBD2 (6 bases). CDR1 and CDR2 (germline): SQVTM, ANQGSEA. The CDR3 consists of 11 residues. V was pared by 7 bases and J by 2 bases, with 8 bases between.

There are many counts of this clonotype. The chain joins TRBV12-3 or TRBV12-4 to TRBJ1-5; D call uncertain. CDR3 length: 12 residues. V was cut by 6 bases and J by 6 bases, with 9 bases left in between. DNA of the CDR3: TGTGCCAGCAGGGACTCGATTCAGCCCCAGCATTTT. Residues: CASRDSIQPQHF.

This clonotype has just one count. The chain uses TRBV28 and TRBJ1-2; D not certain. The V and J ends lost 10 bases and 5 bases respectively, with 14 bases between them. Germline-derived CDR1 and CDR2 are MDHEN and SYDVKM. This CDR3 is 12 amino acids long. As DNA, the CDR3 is TGTGCCACTAAATCGGGTCCTTATGGCTACACCTTC. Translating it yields CATKSGPYGYTF.

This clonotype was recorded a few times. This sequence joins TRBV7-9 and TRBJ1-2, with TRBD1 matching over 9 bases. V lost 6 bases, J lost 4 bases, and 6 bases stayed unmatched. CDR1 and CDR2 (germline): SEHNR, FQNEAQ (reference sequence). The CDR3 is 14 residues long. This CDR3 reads CASSAWDRAYGYTF. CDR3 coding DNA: TGTGCCAGCAGTGCCTGGGACAGGGCCTATGGCTACACCTTC.

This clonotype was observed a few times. DNA of the CDR3: TGCGCCAGCAGCTTAACTAGCGGGGATCGGTACAAAAACATTCAGTACTTC. Translated: CASSLTSGDRYKNIQYF. V usage is TRBV5-1 and J usage is TRBJ2-4, with 10 bases aligning to TRBD2. The germline gives CDR1 SGHRS, CDR2 YFSETQ. Trimming cost V 2 bases and J 3 bases; bases outside gene matches: 8. The CDR3 loop spans 17 amino acids.

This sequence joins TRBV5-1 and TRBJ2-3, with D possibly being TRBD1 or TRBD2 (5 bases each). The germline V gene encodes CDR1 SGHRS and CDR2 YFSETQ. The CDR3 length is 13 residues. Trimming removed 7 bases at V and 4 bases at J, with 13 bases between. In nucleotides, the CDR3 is TGCGCCAGCCGGGGCTCGGACGCAGATACGCAGTATTTT. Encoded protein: CASRGSDADTQYF.

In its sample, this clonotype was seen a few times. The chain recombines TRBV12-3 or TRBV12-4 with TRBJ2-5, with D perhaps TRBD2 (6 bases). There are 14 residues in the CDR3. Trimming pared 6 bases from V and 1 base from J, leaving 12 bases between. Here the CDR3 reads CASRGRGSQETQYF. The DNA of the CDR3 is TGTGCCAGCAGGGGTCGGGGGTCCCAAGAGACCCAGTACTTC.

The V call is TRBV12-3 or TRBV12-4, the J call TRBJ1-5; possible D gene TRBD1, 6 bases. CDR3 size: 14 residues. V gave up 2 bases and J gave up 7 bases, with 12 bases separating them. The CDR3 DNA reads TGTGCCAGCAGTTTATGGGGGCCGCCCCAGCCCCAGCATTTT. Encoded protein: CASSLWGPPQPQHF.

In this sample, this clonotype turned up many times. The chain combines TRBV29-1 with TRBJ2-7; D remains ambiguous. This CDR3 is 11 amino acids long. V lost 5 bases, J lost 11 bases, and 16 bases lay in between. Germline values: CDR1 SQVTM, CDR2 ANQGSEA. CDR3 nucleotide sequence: TGCAGCGTTAAGGGTGGGGTCGATGAGTACTTC. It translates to CSVKGGVDEYF.

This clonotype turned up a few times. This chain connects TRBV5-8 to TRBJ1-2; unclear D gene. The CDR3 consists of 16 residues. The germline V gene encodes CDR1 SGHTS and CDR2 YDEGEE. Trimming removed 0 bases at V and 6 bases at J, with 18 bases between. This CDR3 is CASSLALLGSLNGYTF. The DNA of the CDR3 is TGTGCCAGCAGCTTGGCCTTACTTGGATCCCTCAATGGCTACACCTTC.

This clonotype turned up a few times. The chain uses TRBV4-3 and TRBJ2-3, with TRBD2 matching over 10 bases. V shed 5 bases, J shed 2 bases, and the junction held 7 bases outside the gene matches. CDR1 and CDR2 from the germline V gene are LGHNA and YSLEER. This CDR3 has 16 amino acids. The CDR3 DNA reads TGCGCCAGCAGCATCCAGCGGGGGGGCCTCACAGATACGCAGTATTTT. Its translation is CASSIQRGGLTDTQYF.

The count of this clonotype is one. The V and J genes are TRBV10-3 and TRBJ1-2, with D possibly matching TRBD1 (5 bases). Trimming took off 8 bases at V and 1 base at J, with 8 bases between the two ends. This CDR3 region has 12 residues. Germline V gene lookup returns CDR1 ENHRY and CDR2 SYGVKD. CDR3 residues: CAIGDSNYGYTF. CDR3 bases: TGTGCCATCGGCGACAGTAACTATGGCTACACCTTC.

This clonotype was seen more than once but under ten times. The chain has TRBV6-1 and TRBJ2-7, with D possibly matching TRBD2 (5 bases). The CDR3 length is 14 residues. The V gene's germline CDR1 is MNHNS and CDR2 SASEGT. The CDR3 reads CASSEAGLIYEQYV. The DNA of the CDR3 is TGTGCCAGCAGCGAAGCCGGACTCATCTACGAGCAGTACGTC.

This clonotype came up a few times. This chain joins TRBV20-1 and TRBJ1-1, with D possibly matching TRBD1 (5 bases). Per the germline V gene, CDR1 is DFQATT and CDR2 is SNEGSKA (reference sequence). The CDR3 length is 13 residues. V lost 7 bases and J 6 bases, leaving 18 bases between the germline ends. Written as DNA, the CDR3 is TGCAGTGTTTGGGGCCCCAGCGACGCTGAAGCTTTCTTT. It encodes CSVWGPSDAEAFF.

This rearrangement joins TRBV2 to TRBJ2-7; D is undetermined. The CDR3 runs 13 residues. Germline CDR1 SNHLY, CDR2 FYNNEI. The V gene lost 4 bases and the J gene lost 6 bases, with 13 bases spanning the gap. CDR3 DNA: TGTGCCAGCAGTGGATTCAATATCGGCGAGCAGTACTTC. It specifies CASSGFNIGEQYF.

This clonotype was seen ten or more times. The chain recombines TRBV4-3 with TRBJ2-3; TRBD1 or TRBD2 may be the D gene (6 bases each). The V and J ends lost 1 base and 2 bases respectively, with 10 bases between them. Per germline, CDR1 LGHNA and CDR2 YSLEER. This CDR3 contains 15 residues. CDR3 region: CASSQARGATDTQYF. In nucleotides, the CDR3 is TGCGCCAGCAGCCAAGCAAGGGGGGCCACAGATACGCAGTATTTT.

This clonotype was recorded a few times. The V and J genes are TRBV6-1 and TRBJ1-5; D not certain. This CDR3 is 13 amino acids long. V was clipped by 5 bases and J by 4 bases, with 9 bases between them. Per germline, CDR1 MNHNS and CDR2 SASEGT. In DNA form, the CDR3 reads TGTGCCAGCAGTAAGGGCCAAAATCAGCCCCAGCATTTT. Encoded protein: CASSKGQNQPQHF.